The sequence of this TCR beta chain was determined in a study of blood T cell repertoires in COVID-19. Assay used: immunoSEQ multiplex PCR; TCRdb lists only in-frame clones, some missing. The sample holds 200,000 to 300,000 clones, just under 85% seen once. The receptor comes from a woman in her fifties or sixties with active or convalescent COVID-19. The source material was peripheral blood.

The CDR3, as DNA: TGTGCCAGTACCACTGGAGACAGAAACTACAATGAGCAGTTCTTC. This gives the protein CASTTGDRNYNEQFF. The chain has TRBV19 and TRBJ2-1, with D possibly being TRBD1 (5 bases). With 7 bases removed from V and 3 bases from J, the gap between germline ends came to 16 bases. The CDR3 loop spans 15 amino acids. Germline CDR1 reads LNHDA; CDR2 reads SQIVND (reference sequence).